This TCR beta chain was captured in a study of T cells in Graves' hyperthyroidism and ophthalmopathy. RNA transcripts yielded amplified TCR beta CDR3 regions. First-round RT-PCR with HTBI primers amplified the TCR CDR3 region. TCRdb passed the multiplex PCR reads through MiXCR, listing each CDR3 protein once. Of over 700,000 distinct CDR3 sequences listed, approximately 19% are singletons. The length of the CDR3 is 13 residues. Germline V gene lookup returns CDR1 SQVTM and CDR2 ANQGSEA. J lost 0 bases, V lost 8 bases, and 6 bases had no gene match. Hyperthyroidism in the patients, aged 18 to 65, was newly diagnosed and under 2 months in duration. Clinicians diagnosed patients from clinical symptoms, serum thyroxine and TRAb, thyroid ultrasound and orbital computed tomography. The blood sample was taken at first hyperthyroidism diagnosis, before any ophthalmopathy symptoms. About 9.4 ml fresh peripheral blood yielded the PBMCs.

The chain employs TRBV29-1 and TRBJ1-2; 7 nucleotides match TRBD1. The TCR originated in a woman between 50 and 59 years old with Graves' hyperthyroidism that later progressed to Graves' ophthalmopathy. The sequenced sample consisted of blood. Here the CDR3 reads CSIRTGTNYGYTF. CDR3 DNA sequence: TGCAGCATCCGGACAGGTACTAACTATGGCTACACCTTC.